The 25 T cell receptor beta chains reported below all come from one sample, sequenced in a study of T cells in Graves' hyperthyroidism and ophthalmopathy. Amplification targeted TCR beta CDR3 regions from RNA transcripts. First-round RT-PCR with HTBI primers amplified the TCR CDR3 region. TCRdb re-called the multiplex PCR reads with MiXCR, one entry per CDR3 protein. Here the sample spans 270,000 or so distinct CDR3 sequences, roughly 15% being singletons. Sequenced input: blood. All receptors derive from a woman aged 45-60 years with Graves' hyperthyroidism that later progressed to Graves' ophthalmopathy.

This clonotype has at least ten counts. The chain recombines TRBV10-3 with TRBJ1-2, with 10 bases matching TRBD1. With 0 bases clipped from V and 6 bases from J, the junction kept 10 bases outside the gene matches. The CDR3 is made up of 17 amino acids. Germline assignment: CDR1 ENHRY and CDR2 SYGVKD. The CDR3 region is CAISESKRQGAGDGYTF. CDR3 coding DNA: TGTGCCATCAGTGAGTCGAAGCGACAGGGGGCTGGCGATGGCTACACCTTC.

This clonotype appeared many times. The J gene is TRBJ2-3, the V gene TRBV5-1, with D tentatively TRBD2 (5 bases). V shed 3 bases and J shed 2 bases, with 7 bases lying between them. The CDR3 totals 13 residues. Germline assignment: CDR1 SGHRS and CDR2 YFSETQ. CDR3: CASSSGNTDTQYF. CDR3 DNA sequence: TGCGCCAGCAGCTCCGGGAACACAGATACGCAGTATTTT. Full variable domain (remainder filled in from reference TRBV5-1 and TRBJ2-3): KAGVTQTPRYLIKTRGQQVTLSCSPISGHRSVSWYQQTPGQGLQFLFEYFSETQRNKGNFPGRFSGRQFSNSRSEMNVSTLELGDSALYLCASSSGNTDTQYFGPGTRLTVL.

The chain is built from TRBV5-1 and TRBJ2-2, with 15 bases matching TRBD2. From germline, CDR1 is SGHRS and CDR2 YFSETQ. This CDR3 is built from 17 residues. V trimming: 4 bases; J trimming: 3 bases; junction bases outside the gene matches: 4. CDR3 in amino acids: CASSRTSGRAYTGELFF. CDR3 coding DNA: TGCGCCAGCAGCCGGACTAGCGGGAGGGCCTACACCGGGGAGCTGTTTTTT.

This clonotype was observed at least ten times. The J gene is TRBJ2-3, the V gene TRBV2, with D hard to call. V lost 7 bases and J lost 2, with 13 bases in between. This CDR3 region has 14 residues. CDR1 SNHLY and CDR2 FYNNEI come from the germline V gene. CDR3 nucleotide sequence: TGTGCCAGCACCACCCCCCCTTCCACAGATACGCAGTATTTT. Translated, it gives CASTTPPSTDTQYF.

This clonotype was detected ten times or more. The chain joins TRBV12-3 or TRBV12-4 to TRBJ2-4; 8 bases are shared with TRBD2. The V gene end was trimmed by 8 bases and the J gene end by 5 bases; junction bases not matched to a gene: 11. The CDR3 length is 15 residues. The CDR3 DNA reads as TGTGCCAGCCGCTCCGAGCGGGAGTACGAAAACATTCAGTACTTC. The encoded protein is CASRSEREYENIQYF.

This clonotype has at least ten counts. The rearrangement links TRBV2 to TRBJ1-1; weak D call: TRBD1 (5 bases). This CDR3 spans 14 amino acids. The germline gives CDR1 SNHLY, CDR2 FYNNEI. V was clipped by 6 bases and J by 3 bases, with 14 bases between them. The CDR3 loop reads CASRRQSEDTEAFF. CDR3 in DNA: TGTGCCAGCAGGCGACAGTCCGAGGACACTGAAGCTTTCTTT.

This clonotype was detected a few times. The genes are TRBV18 and TRBJ1-5; no clear D gene. Trimming took 5 bases from V and 6 from J, leaving 11 bases between them. CDR3 length equals 13 residues. The V gene's germline CDR1 is KGHSH and CDR2 LQKENI. DNA for the CDR3: TGTGCCAGCTCAGGCTCTTCGCCTCAGCCCCAGCATTTT. Its protein is CASSGSSPQPQHF.

This clonotype was picked up a small number of times. DNA for the CDR3: TGTGCCAGCAGCTCCGCCCCGGGGGTGGAGACCCAGTACTTC. Amino acids: CASSSAPGVETQYF. This sequence joins TRBV7-9 and TRBJ2-5, with a weak D call TRBD2 (6 bases). The CDR3 contains 14 residues. Germline V lookup: CDR1 SEHNR, CDR2 FQNEAQ (reference sequence). Trimming took 4 bases from V and 5 from J, leaving 14 bases between them.

This clonotype was seen repeatedly, ten times or more. The chain employs TRBV28 and TRBJ1-1; 7 positions match TRBD1. This CDR3 is 15 amino acids long. CDR1 and CDR2 from the germline V gene are MDHEN and SYDVKM. V gave up 3 bases and J gave up 4 bases; unmatched junction bases: 8. The CDR3 spells CASSFRQGGTTEAFF. The CDR3 DNA reads TGTGCCAGCAGTTTTCGACAGGGAGGGACCACTGAAGCTTTCTTT.

This clonotype was observed a few times. The chain joins TRBV11-2 to TRBJ1-2; D is ambiguous. The V end was cut by 1 base, the J end by 8 bases, with 14 bases between. CDR1 and CDR2 from the germline V gene are SGHAT and FQNNGV. The CDR3 is 14 residues long. The CDR3: CASSLVDTTGGYTF. Here the CDR3 DNA reads TGTGCCAGCAGCTTAGTCGATACAACCGGGGGCTACACCTTC.

This chain joins TRBV28 and TRBJ2-1; maybe TRBD2 (5 bases). Germline loops: CDR1 MDHEN, CDR2 SYDVKM. The V gene lost 2 bases and the J gene lost 3 bases, with 11 bases spanning the gap. This CDR3 spans 15 amino acids. The DNA of the CDR3 is TGTGCCAGCAGTTTAGGGAACGGGAACTACAATGAGCAGTTCTTC. Protein product: CASSLGNGNYNEQFF.

In this sample, this clonotype turned up many times. The CDR3 protein is CSVDHTGGAGISYNEQFF. In nucleotides, the CDR3 is TGCAGCGTTGACCATACAGGGGGAGCGGGAATCTCCTACAATGAGCAGTTCTTC. The chain joins TRBV29-1 to TRBJ2-1; D possibly corresponds to TRBD1 (8 bases). Germline assignment: CDR1 SQVTM and CDR2 ANQGSEA. The CDR3 is 18 residues long. Between the trimmed V and J ends, which lost 3 bases and 0 bases, there was a span of 21 bases.

This clonotype showed up many times. CDR3 region: CASSAPGGRAYEQYF. CDR3 in DNA: TGTGCCAGCAGTGCCCCCGGGGGGAGAGCCTACGAGCAGTACTTC. The chain carries TRBV28 and TRBJ2-7; 7 positions agree with TRBD2. Unmatched junction bases numbered 9, after V lost 5 bases and J lost 2 bases. The germline V gene has CDR1 MDHEN and CDR2 SYDVKM. The CDR3 has 15 amino acids.

This clonotype occurred many times. The chain joins TRBV20-1 to TRBJ1-6; TRBD1 agrees at 8 bases. Looked up from germline, CDR1 is DFQATT and CDR2 is SNEGSKA (reference sequence). The CDR3 totals 15 residues. V shed 3 bases, J shed 10 bases, and the junction held 11 bases outside the gene matches. The CDR3, as DNA: TGCAGTGCTAGGCGGTCGGACAGGGTTGAATCACCCCTCCACTTT. This sequence encodes CSARRSDRVESPLHF.

This clonotype was detected many times. The gene calls are TRBV30 and TRBJ1-4; D unclear. V was shortened by 0 bases and J by 0 bases, with 5 bases between the two germline ends. Per the germline V gene, CDR1 is GTSNPN and CDR2 is SVGIG (reference sequence). This CDR3 has 14 residues. CDR3 region: CAWSVSATNEKLFF. The DNA of the CDR3 is TGTGCCTGGAGTGTCAGTGCAACTAATGAAAAACTGTTTTTT.

This chain uses TRBV19 with TRBJ2-1; 14 positions match TRBD2. The CDR3 runs to 16 residues. V shed 10 bases and J 3 bases; nucleotides not matched to a gene: 8. Germline V CDR1 and CDR2: LNHDA, SQIVND (reference sequence). For the CDR3, the DNA is TGTGCCACTGGACTAGCGGGAGGTCGGCGCTACAATGAGCAGTTCTTC. It codes for CATGLAGGRRYNEQFF.

In this sample, this clonotype turned up many times. The chain recombines TRBV7-9 with TRBJ2-7; 7 bases agree with TRBD1. This CDR3 comprises 14 residues. Germline values: CDR1 SEHNR, CDR2 FQNEAQ (reference sequence). V gave up 3 bases and J gave up 2 bases; unmatched junction bases: 4. This CDR3 is CASSFVGQAYEQYF. CDR3 DNA sequence: TGTGCCAGCAGCTTCGTCGGACAGGCCTACGAGCAGTACTTC.

The genes are TRBV30 and TRBJ2-5; tentative D call: TRBD1 (5 bases). Germline V gene lookup returns CDR1 GTSNPN and CDR2 SVGIG (reference sequence). V was shortened by 0 bases and J by 5 bases, with 19 bases between the two germline ends. The CDR3 runs to 16 residues. The CDR3 nucleotides read TGTGCCTGGAGTGTAGGTTACGGCAGGGCACGGGAGACCCAGTACTTC. Protein: CAWSVGYGRARETQYF.

This clonotype appeared many times. The V and J genes are TRBV12-3 or TRBV12-4 and TRBJ1-5; 8 bases line up with TRBD1. The CDR3 covers 15 residues. Trimming removed 5 bases from V and 7 bases from J; junction bases left unmatched: 10. DNA of the CDR3: TGTGCCAGCAGTCCGACCAGACAGGGGTACCAGCCCCAGCATTTT. Its translation is CASSPTRQGYQPQHF.

This clonotype was found a few times. This chain connects TRBV19 to TRBJ2-7; D gene uncertain. Per germline, CDR1 LNHDA and CDR2 SQIVND (reference sequence). The CDR3 is 14 amino acids. V lost 2 bases and J 4 bases, leaving 12 bases between the germline ends. The CDR3 loop reads CASSIRGFGYEQYF. The CDR3 nucleotides are TGTGCCAGTAGTATACGCGGATTCGGGTACGAGCAGTACTTC.

In its sample, this clonotype was seen many times. The V gene is TRBV5-6, the J gene TRBJ2-1, with 10 bases identical to TRBD2. This CDR3 contains 15 residues. V lost 6 bases and J lost 2; bases outside the gene matches: 5. Germline CDR1 and CDR2: SGHDT and YYEEEE. CDR3 protein: CASKPSGSTYNEQFF. CDR3 DNA sequence: TGTGCCAGCAAGCCTAGCGGGAGTACCTACAATGAGCAGTTCTTC. Full variable domain (outside the CDR3, taken from reference TRBV5-6 and TRBJ2-1): DAGVTQSPTHLIKTRGQQVTLRCSPKSGHDTVSWYQQALGQGPQFIFQYYEEEERQRGNFPDRFSGHQFPNYSSELNVNALLLGDSALYLCASKPSGSTYNEQFFGPGTRLTVL.

This clonotype was counted many times. V is TRBV20-1 and J is TRBJ1-5; D uncertain. The CDR3 runs 13 residues. The V end lost 5 bases, the J end lost 11 bases, and 19 bases lay between the germline ends. In germline, CDR1 is DFQATT, CDR2 SNEGSKA (reference sequence). Here the CDR3 DNA reads TGCAGTGCTTACATTCCACAGCGGATTGCCCAGCATTTT. Amino acids: CSAYIPQRIAQHF.

The V gene is TRBV6-2 or TRBV6-3, the J gene TRBJ2-3; 7 bases fit TRBD2. J gave up 2 bases and V 6 bases, and 11 bases lay outside the gene matches. The CDR3 sequence is 16 residues long. CDR1 is MNHEY and CDR2 is SVGEGT in the germline V gene. The CDR3 reads CASSLGSGAPTDTQYF. The CDR3 nucleotides read TGTGCCAGCAGCCTTGGGAGCGGGGCCCCCACAGATACGCAGTATTTT.

The sample holds many counts of this clonotype. The chain is built from TRBV10-3 and TRBJ2-3; 12 nucleotides line up with TRBD2. This CDR3 spans 17 amino acids. Germline loops: CDR1 ENHRY, CDR2 SYGVKD. V shed 0 bases, J shed 3 bases, and the junction held 4 bases outside the gene matches. The DNA for the CDR3 is TGTGCCATCAGTGAGTCCAGGACTAGCGGGGTTACAGATACGCAGTATTTT. Amino acid sequence: CAISESRTSGVTDTQYF.

This clonotype occurred many times. This rearrangement joins TRBV19 to TRBJ2-3, with 11 bases identical to TRBD1. The V gene end was trimmed by 7 bases and the J gene end by 6 bases; junction bases not matched to a gene: 9. CDR3 length equals 15 residues. Per the germline V gene, CDR1 is LNHDA and CDR2 is SQIVND (reference sequence). The CDR3 DNA reads as TGTGCCAGTACCGCGGACAGGGGGCTCTTGGATACGCAGTATTTT. This translates into CASTADRGLLDTQYF.